This T cell receptor (beta chain) was identified in a study of OX40 agonist ivuxolimab in advanced cancers. Across the study: Two patients with cutaneous melanoma and one with hepatocellular carcinoma, three in total, showed partial responses. Study conclusions and caveats: Antigen specificity of clonally expanded peripheral T cells was not established.

V dropped 6 bases and J dropped 5; count of bases not matched to a gene: 10. The germline V gene has CDR1 MDHEN and CDR2 SYDVKM. The CDR3 has 15 residues. This clone appeared a single time. What it binds is unknown. It was autoimmune disease history or systemic immunosuppression that excluded patients. The protocol was immunoSEQ multiplex PCR, while the TCRdb copy is restricted to in-frame clones and leaves out a portion. In the table there are about 79,000 clones, around 85% of which are singletons. The sequence was collected from an adult with an advanced solid tumor such as melanoma, head and neck, liver or kidney cancer. Specimen: CD4+ or CD8+ T cells sorted from blood, collected in a trial of the OX40 agonist ivuxolimab. V usage is TRBV28 and J usage is TRBJ1-5; 7 bases agree with TRBD1. The chain's CDR3 is CASSLRDRYYQPQHF. The CDR3 coding sequence is TGTGCCAGCAGCCTTCGGGACAGATACTATCAGCCCCAGCATTTT.